Following are 10 T cell receptor beta chains from one sample sequenced in a study of shared clonotypes between healthy human individuals (TCRdb year 2020). Library generation was performed with the immunoSEQ multiplex PCR assay. TCRdb took this table from immuneACCESS and kept in-frame rearrangements with V and J called. Such tables lack part of the clones; where checked against another copy, unresolved V genes explain under half of the gap, and the rest is unexplained. The sample data list 2 million to 2.5 million clones, and approximately 90% of these were observed just once. In total, the top ten clones hold about 0.41% of the sample. Input material: naive CD4+ T cells from PBMCs. Interpreted using the paper, the cell subset or site label stands for: CD45RA+ positively selected. The source is a man between 18 and 35 years old in good health. Some clones in this sample may be carry-over from other donors' samples.

The rearrangement links TRBV7-2 to TRBJ1-2, with 9 bases that match TRBD1. The V gene end was trimmed by 0 bases and the J gene end by 8 bases; junction bases not matched to a gene: 7. Germline CDR1 and CDR2: SGHTA and FQGNSA. The CDR3 has 15 amino acids. CDR3 region: CASSLARTGDPGYTF. CDR3 bases: TGTGCCAGCAGCTTAGCTCGGACAGGGGATCCGGGCTACACCTTC.

J is TRBJ2-5 and V is TRBV7-2; D possibly matches TRBD1 or TRBD2 (5 bases each). Trimming cost V 5 bases and J 5 bases, with 18 bases left between them. CDR1 and CDR2 from the germline V gene are SGHTA and FQGNSA. This CDR3 contains 15 residues. For the CDR3, the DNA is TGTGCCAGCAGCCGAAGTTCCAGGGAGTTGGAGACCCAGTACTTC. This encodes CASSRSSRELETQYF.

CDR3 sequence (DNA): TGTGCCAGCAGTCAAATTCCTGGGGACTATGGCTACACCTTC. Protein product: CASSQIPGDYGYTF. The chain links TRBV7-2 to TRBJ1-2, with D hard to call. In germline, CDR1 is SGHTA, CDR2 FQGNSA. The CDR3 runs 14 residues. V was shortened by 6 bases and J by 3 bases, with 14 bases between the two germline ends.

This chain uses TRBV5-5 with TRBJ1-1, with 10 bases lining up with TRBD1. Germline V CDR1 and CDR2: SGHKS, YYEKEE (reference sequence). The V gene end was trimmed by 0 bases and the J gene end by 7 bases; junction bases not matched to a gene: 9. CDR3 length: 16 residues. This CDR3 is CASSLDPDRGQGEAFF. In DNA form, the CDR3 reads TGTGCCAGCAGCTTGGACCCCGACAGGGGGCAAGGTGAAGCTTTCTTT.

This chain connects TRBV28 to TRBJ1-2; tentatively, D is TRBD1 (6 bases). Germline V gene lookup returns CDR1 MDHEN and CDR2 SYDVKM. The CDR3 extends over 19 amino acids. The V end was cut by 1 base, the J end by 0 bases, with 21 bases between. In nucleotides, the CDR3 is TGTGCCAGCAGTTTATTCCGGGGCACAGGGCCTAGCCCTAACTATGGCTACACCTTC. Translated: CASSLFRGTGPSPNYGYTF.

This chain joins TRBV2 and TRBJ2-2; unclear D gene. Germline loops: CDR1 SNHLY, CDR2 FYNNEI. Between the trimmed V and J ends, which lost 6 bases and 6 bases, there was a span of 11 bases. This CDR3 spans 13 amino acids. The CDR3 DNA sequence: TGTGCCAGCAGGCCCATAGAATCCGGGGAGCTGTTTTTT. It specifies CASRPIESGELFF.

The chain is built from TRBV15 and TRBJ2-5; TRBD2 agrees at 8 bases. V lost 1 base, J lost 1 base, and 2 bases stayed unmatched. The germline gives CDR1 LNHNV, CDR2 YYDKDF (reference sequence). This CDR3 region has 15 residues. The CDR3 nucleotides are TGTGCCACCAGCAGAGGAACTAGCGGCCAAGAGACCCAGTACTTC. Translated, it gives CATSRGTSGQETQYF.

The rearrangement uses TRBV6-4 and TRBJ2-1, with 14 positions matching TRBD2. The CDR3 length is 15 residues. J lost 9 bases, V lost 5 bases, and 6 bases had no gene match. In germline, CDR1 is MRHNA, CDR2 SNTAGT. The CDR3 DNA sequence: TGTGCCAGCAGTTCCGGGACTAGCGGGAGTGGTGAGCAGTTCTTC. Translating gives CASSSGTSGSGEQFF.

J is TRBJ2-5 and V is TRBV25-1, with TRBD1 identical over 9 bases. This CDR3 region has 14 residues. With 2 bases clipped from V and 4 bases from J, the junction kept 2 bases outside the gene matches. From germline, CDR1 is MGHDK and CDR2 SYGVNS. The CDR3 bases are TGTGCCAGCAGTGAACAACAGGGGGCAGAGACCCAGTACTTC. It is translated as CASSEQQGAETQYF.

The chain is built from TRBV27 and TRBJ2-7; the D is unclear. Germline V gene data show CDR1 as MNHEY and CDR2 as SMNVEV (reference sequence). V was shortened by 0 bases and J by 0 bases, with 12 bases between the two germline ends. This CDR3 region has 16 residues. CDR3 nucleotides: TGTGCCAGCAGTTTATCTAGGGATACCAGCTCCTACGAGCAGTACTTC. Translated: CASSLSRDTSSYEQYF.